This T cell receptor (beta chain) was identified in a study of identical twins. This clonotype was picked up many times. CDR3 length: 13 amino acids. The ends were cut back, 6 bases at V and 0 bases at J, with 9 bases in the middle. TCRdb independently ran MiXCR on the 5' RACE reads; one entry per CDR3 protein. The table lists about 660,000 distinct CDR3 sequences, 8.5% to 9% of them singletons. These records were also assigned to another study, of yellow fever vaccine responses in identical twins.

The receptor comes from a woman between 18 and 29 years old in good health. This chain connects TRBV12-3 or TRBV12-4 to TRBJ2-7, with no clear D. Sequences were obtained from PBMCs. In DNA, the CDR3 is TGTGCCAGCAGCCCAGAAAACTCCTACGAGCAGTACTTC. Amino acids: CASSPENSYEQYF.